This T cell receptor beta chain was observed in a study of beta chain features in type 1 diabetes. Study details: Examination covered approximately 100 million sorted cells spanning all samples.

Study findings and constraints: Type 1 diabetes patients had VDJ junctions that carried fewer insertions and more deletions. In patients and controls equally, PCR might favor templates that are shorter.

Sorting that relied on CD45RO/CCR7/CD25/CD127/CD95/CD27 yielded CD4+ naive, central memory, regulatory and stem cell-like memory cells. There are 13 residues in the CDR3. Germline CDR1 is LGHNA and CDR2 is YNFKEQ. V lost 0 bases to trimming and J lost 3 bases, with 5 bases between them. On this clone: Its antigen is as yet unknown.

The study reverse transcribed the entire isolated RNA, so it sequenced expressed TCRB transcripts. Generated by immunoSEQ multiplex PCR, the TCRdb table keeps only in-frame clones and is missing some. The sample has about 350,000 clones, around 20% seen once. The gene calls are TRBV4-2 and TRBJ2-5; no definite D call. The source is a woman younger than 35 in good health. The sample comprised naive CD4+ T cells from blood. CDR3 in DNA: TGTGCCAGCAGCCAAGACAGCGAAGAGACCCAGTACTTC. It translates to CASSQDSEETQYF.